A selection of T cell receptor beta chains follows, all from one sample in a study of T-cell reconstitution after alpha-beta-depleted transplantation in children. TCRdb processed the PCR reads anew with MiXCR; each CDR3 protein has one entry. The sample lists some 200,000 distinct CDR3 sequences, 13% to 15% occurring once. Sequencing used PBMCs from the stem cell graft donor, obtained from the stem cell graft. The receptors derive from a human donor who donated a stem cell graft to a child with acute lymphoblastic leukemia. The CDR3 runs from the conserved cysteine through the conserved F or W. Fields, in order: D gene, clone size, V gene, J gene, CDR3 protein, CDR3 DNA. The D gene is left open where the match is weak. Size is omitted from some rows. Given values are once, few, many or a class for expanded clones.

d_call: TRBD1; clone_size: few; v_call: TRBV7-8; j_call: TRBJ2-3; cdr3_aa: CASSHGTALTDTQYF; cdr3_nt: TGTGCCAGCAGCCATGGGACAGCTCTCACAGATACGCAGTATTTT
d_call: TRBD2; clone_size: few; v_call: TRBV5-1; j_call: TRBJ2-7; cdr3_aa: CASKTDSGSNEQYF; cdr3_nt: TGCGCCAGCAAGACGGATAGCGGGAGCAACGAGCAGTACTTC
d_call: NA; clone_size: many; v_call: TRBV5-5; j_call: TRBJ2-7; cdr3_aa: CASSLGPLLSYEQYF; cdr3_nt: TGTGCCAGCAGCTTGGGTCCTCTTCTCTCCTACGAGCAGTACTTC
d_call: NA; clone_size: few; v_call: TRBV7-8; j_call: TRBJ2-5; cdr3_aa: CASSQRVGVRKTQYF; cdr3_nt: TGTGCCAGCAGCCAGAGGGTTGGGGTTCGAAAGACCCAGTACTTC
d_call: NA; clone_size: many; v_call: TRBV6-5; j_call: TRBJ2-3; cdr3_aa: CASSYGGVTDTQYF; cdr3_nt: TGTGCCAGCAGTTACGGTGGGGTCACAGATACGCAGTATTTT
d_call: NA; clone_size: few; v_call: TRBV5-4; j_call: TRBJ1-3; cdr3_aa: CASSSPTGTSGNTIYF; cdr3_nt: TGTGCCAGCAGCTCCCCGACCGGGACATCTGGAAACACCATATATTTT
d_call: TRBD2; clone_size: many; v_call: TRBV7-6; j_call: TRBJ2-7; cdr3_aa: CASSFSTSGIYEQYF; cdr3_nt: TGTGCCAGCAGCTTCTCTACTAGCGGGATATACGAGCAGTACTTC
d_call: NA; clone_size: many; v_call: TRBV20-1; j_call: TRBJ2-4; cdr3_aa: CSASMRDIQYF; cdr3_nt: TGCAGTGCTAGTATGCGTGACATTCAGTACTTC
d_call: NA; clone_size: many; v_call: TRBV28; j_call: TRBJ1-2; cdr3_aa: CASRTQGSNYGYTF; cdr3_nt: TGTGCCAGCAGGACCCAGGGATCCAACTATGGCTACACCTTC
d_call: NA; clone_size: many; v_call: TRBV20-1; j_call: TRBJ2-7; cdr3_aa: CSARVHELGSYEQYF; cdr3_nt: TGCAGTGCTAGAGTCCATGAATTGGGCTCCTACGAGCAGTACTTC
d_call: TRBD2; clone_size: many; v_call: TRBV11-2; j_call: TRBJ2-3; cdr3_aa: CASSLLADKDTQYF; cdr3_nt: TGTGCCAGCAGCTTACTAGCGGATAAAGATACGCAGTATTTT
d_call: TRBD2; clone_size: many; v_call: TRBV5-1; j_call: TRBJ2-2; cdr3_aa: CASSLNSGAGELFF; cdr3_nt: TGCGCCAGCAGCTTGAACAGCGGGGCCGGGGAGCTGTTTTTT
d_call: NA; clone_size: few; v_call: TRBV28; j_call: TRBJ2-5; cdr3_aa: CASSLPGPRGETQYF; cdr3_nt: TGTGCCAGCAGCTTACCGGGCCCACGGGGGGAGACCCAGTACTTC
d_call: NA; clone_size: many; v_call: TRBV5-1; j_call: TRBJ2-2; cdr3_aa: CASEGGANTGELFF; cdr3_nt: TGCGCCAGCGAGGGGGGGGCCAACACCGGGGAGCTGTTTTTT
d_call: NA; clone_size: many; v_call: TRBV5-1; j_call: TRBJ2-1; cdr3_aa: CASRSRPVNEQFF; cdr3_nt: TGCGCCAGCAGGTCCCGACCGGTCAATGAGCAGTTCTTC
d_call: NA; clone_size: few; v_call: TRBV7-6; j_call: TRBJ2-3; cdr3_aa: CASSLGSGRDTQYF; cdr3_nt: TGTGCCAGCAGCTTAGGGTCAGGGCGGGATACGCAGTATTTT
d_call: TRBD1; clone_size: many; v_call: TRBV4-1; j_call: TRBJ2-3; cdr3_aa: CASRVPRTGMLDTQYF; cdr3_nt: TGCGCCAGCAGAGTTCCTAGGACAGGGATGTTGGATACGCAGTATTTT
d_call: NA; clone_size: many; v_call: TRBV9; j_call: TRBJ2-3; cdr3_aa: CASSVEAPPSTDTQYF; cdr3_nt: TGTGCCAGCAGCGTAGAGGCTCCCCCTAGCACAGATACGCAGTATTTT
d_call: TRBD1; clone_size: many; v_call: TRBV10-3; j_call: TRBJ1-2; cdr3_aa: CATGTGDTYGYTF; cdr3_nt: TGTGCCACAGGGACAGGTGACACCTATGGCTACACCTTC
d_call: TRBD1; clone_size: many; v_call: TRBV29-1; j_call: TRBJ1-1; cdr3_aa: CSVLDRAGTEAFF; cdr3_nt: TGCAGCGTCCTAGACAGGGCTGGAACTGAAGCTTTCTTT
d_call: TRBD1; clone_size: many; v_call: TRBV4-1; j_call: TRBJ1-5; cdr3_aa: CASSRGTGLNQPQHF; cdr3_nt: TGCGCCAGCAGCCGCGGGACAGGACTTAATCAGCCCCAGCATTTT
d_call: NA; clone_size: many; v_call: TRBV10-3; j_call: TRBJ2-1; cdr3_aa: CAISGGVGYNEQFF; cdr3_nt: TGTGCCATCAGTGGGGGAGTGGGCTACAATGAGCAGTTCTTC
d_call: NA; clone_size: few; v_call: TRBV4-1; j_call: TRBJ1-2; cdr3_aa: CASSQVLRVHNYGYTF; cdr3_nt: TGCGCCAGCAGCCAAGTTCTCCGGGTCCATAACTATGGCTACACCTTC
d_call: TRBD2; clone_size: many; v_call: TRBV10-1; j_call: TRBJ2-7; cdr3_aa: CASSSGLAGEGRRQYF; cdr3_nt: TGCGCCAGCAGCTCCGGACTAGCGGGAGAAGGTCGGCGGCAGTACTTC
d_call: NA; clone_size: NA; v_call: TRBV5-1; j_call: TRBJ2-3; cdr3_aa: CASSLTDSRGTDTQYF; cdr3_nt: TGCGCCAGCAGCTTAACGGATTCCCGAGGCACAGATACGCAGTATTTT
d_call: NA; clone_size: NA; v_call: TRBV5-1; j_call: TRBJ1-3; cdr3_aa: CASSLEGYRYSGNTIYF; cdr3_nt: TGCGCCAGCAGCTTGGAGGGGTACCGATACTCTGGAAACACCATATATTTT
d_call: NA; clone_size: few; v_call: TRBV5-1; j_call: TRBJ1-4; cdr3_aa: CASSLNGQFRNEKLFF; cdr3_nt: TGCGCCAGCAGCTTGAACGGACAATTCCGGAACGAAAAACTGTTTTTT
d_call: NA; clone_size: many; v_call: TRBV7-9; j_call: TRBJ1-1; cdr3_aa: CASSQSTGPEAFF; cdr3_nt: TGTGCCAGCAGCCAATCAACAGGGCCTGAAGCTTTCTTT
d_call: NA; clone_size: many; v_call: TRBV5-1; j_call: TRBJ2-1; cdr3_aa: CASMGGLGSPTPNNNEQFF; cdr3_nt: TGCGCCAGCATGGGGGGACTTGGGAGCCCCACTCCTAACAACAATGAGCAGTTCTTC
d_call: TRBD2; clone_size: few; v_call: TRBV27; j_call: TRBJ2-5; cdr3_aa: CASSRRLAPQETQYF; cdr3_nt: TGTGCCAGCAGCCGACGACTAGCCCCCCAAGAGACCCAGTACTTC
d_call: TRBD2; clone_size: many; v_call: TRBV30; j_call: TRBJ2-3; cdr3_aa: CAWSAGRLAGGGTDTQYF; cdr3_nt: TGTGCCTGGAGCGCTGGGCGACTAGCGGGAGGGGGCACAGATACGCAGTATTTT
d_call: NA; clone_size: few; v_call: TRBV4-1; j_call: TRBJ2-4; cdr3_aa: CASSQPIAKNIQYF; cdr3_nt: TGCGCCAGCAGCCAACCAATAGCCAAAAACATTCAGTACTTC
d_call: NA; clone_size: many; v_call: TRBV6-5; j_call: TRBJ2-7; cdr3_aa: CASRVVRGGPPEQYF; cdr3_nt: TGTGCCAGCAGGGTCGTAAGGGGAGGACCGCCAGAGCAGTACTTC
d_call: NA; clone_size: many; v_call: TRBV5-1; j_call: TRBJ1-1; cdr3_aa: CASIGQDETEAFF; cdr3_nt: TGCGCCAGCATCGGGCAGGACGAAACTGAAGCTTTCTTT
d_call: NA; clone_size: NA; v_call: TRBV5-1; j_call: TRBJ2-5; cdr3_aa: CASSSSGGGETQYF; cdr3_nt: TGCGCCAGCAGCTCCAGCGGTGGAGGGGAGACCCAGTACTTC
d_call: TRBD1; clone_size: few; v_call: TRBV19; j_call: TRBJ1-5; cdr3_aa: CASRTGTGSNQPQHF; cdr3_nt: TGTGCCAGTAGGACAGGGACAGGAAGCAATCAGCCCCAGCATTTT
d_call: NA; clone_size: many; v_call: TRBV20-1; j_call: TRBJ1-6; cdr3_aa: CSAKGAGRPLHF; cdr3_nt: TGCAGTGCCAAAGGGGCGGGACGCCCCCTCCACTTT